These T cell receptor beta chains were read from a single sample in a study of blood T cell repertoires in COVID-19. Some clones are missing from TCRdb's copy, which holds only in-frame ones; the method was immunoSEQ multiplex PCR. Of under 200,000 clones listed, more than 90% were seen once; the top ten hold 0.5% to 0.6%. What was sequenced was peripheral blood. The receptors originated from a man aged 50 to 60 with acute or convalescent COVID-19. The CDR3 runs from the conserved cysteine through the conserved F or W. The order of the fields is J gene, clone size, D gene, CDR3 length, V gene, CDR3 protein, CDR3 DNA. A D gene is named only where the DNA matches it firmly. The size of a clone is reported for some rows only, either as once, few or many, or as a class for expanded clones.

j_call: TRBJ2-4
clone_size: few
d_call: TRBD1
cdr3_length: 14
v_call: TRBV13
cdr3_aa: CASRRGTGKNIQYF
cdr3_nt: TGTGCCAGCAGAAGAGGGACAGGGAAAAACATTCAGTACTTC

j_call: TRBJ2-3
clone_size: .
d_call: .
cdr3_length: 13
v_call: TRBV11-3
cdr3_aa: CASSQGGPDTQYF
cdr3_nt: TGTGCCAGCAGCCAAGGGGGACCAGATACGCAGTATTTT

j_call: TRBJ2-1
clone_size: .
d_call: .
cdr3_length: 13
v_call: TRBV25-1
cdr3_aa: CASNPTNYNEQFF
cdr3_nt: TGTGCCAGCAACCCGACAAACTACAATGAGCAGTTCTTC

j_call: TRBJ2-1
clone_size: once
d_call: TRBD1
cdr3_length: 13
v_call: TRBV30
cdr3_aa: CAWSRGQGVEAFF
cdr3_nt: TGTGCCTGGAGTAGAGGACAGGGTGTGGAAGCGTTCTTC

j_call: TRBJ1-5
clone_size: .
d_call: .
cdr3_length: 12
v_call: TRBV2
cdr3_aa: CASDNGHQPQHF
cdr3_nt: TGTGCCAGCGACAACGGCCATCAGCCCCAGCATTTT

j_call: TRBJ2-3
clone_size: .
d_call: .
cdr3_length: 22
v_call: TRBV4-3
cdr3_aa: CASSQEVSRGEITPSSTDTQYF
cdr3_nt: TGCGCCAGCAGCCAAGAAGTCTCCAGGGGAGAAATAACACCGTCTAGCACAGATACGCAGTATTTT

j_call: TRBJ1-2
clone_size: once
d_call: .
cdr3_length: 16
v_call: TRBV13
cdr3_aa: CASSLGRGVPGSGYTF
cdr3_nt: TGTGCCAGCAGCTTAGGCCGGGGAGTCCCGGGCAGTGGCTACACCTTC

j_call: TRBJ1-4
clone_size: .
d_call: .
cdr3_length: 15
v_call: TRBV18
cdr3_aa: CASSVSTGRNEKLFF
cdr3_nt: TGTGCCAGCTCGGTTTCAACAGGGAGAAATGAAAAACTGTTTTTT

j_call: TRBJ2-7
clone_size: few
d_call: TRBD2
cdr3_length: 15
v_call: TRBV7-9
cdr3_aa: CASSPWTSGSDEQYF
cdr3_nt: TGTGCCAGCAGCCCGTGGACTAGCGGGAGTGACGAGCAGTACTTC

j_call: TRBJ1-5
clone_size: few
d_call: TRBD1
cdr3_length: 15
v_call: TRBV7-2
cdr3_aa: CASSPARGRNQPQHF
cdr3_nt: TGTGCCAGCAGCCCTGCCAGGGGGCGCAATCAGCCCCAGCATTTT

j_call: TRBJ2-3
clone_size: .
d_call: TRBD2
cdr3_length: 16
v_call: TRBV5-1
cdr3_aa: CASRLPSGISTDTQYF
cdr3_nt: TGCGCCAGCAGATTACCTAGCGGAATAAGCACAGATACGCAGTATTTT

j_call: TRBJ1-1
clone_size: once
d_call: TRBD1
cdr3_length: 16
v_call: TRBV5-1
cdr3_aa: CASSLETGDMNTEAFF
cdr3_nt: TGCGCCAGCAGCTTAGAGACAGGGGACATGAACACTGAAGCTTTCTTT

j_call: TRBJ1-2
clone_size: .
d_call: TRBD1
cdr3_length: 15
v_call: TRBV10-3
cdr3_aa: CAITGQDRANYGYTF
cdr3_nt: TGTGCCATCACCGGACAGGACAGGGCTAACTATGGCTACACCTTC

j_call: TRBJ1-5
clone_size: .
d_call: .
cdr3_length: 13
v_call: TRBV28
cdr3_aa: CASRQQGSQPQHF
cdr3_nt: TGTGCCAGCAGGCAACAGGGAAGTCAGCCCCAGCATTTT

j_call: TRBJ2-5
clone_size: .
d_call: .
cdr3_length: 13
v_call: TRBV19
cdr3_aa: CASSRGRGETQYF
cdr3_nt: TGTGCCAGTAGTAGGGGGCGTGGAGAGACCCAGTACTTC

j_call: TRBJ2-7
clone_size: .
d_call: TRBD1
cdr3_length: 15
v_call: TRBV18
cdr3_aa: CASSSRQGAPYEQYF
cdr3_nt: TGTGCCAGCTCATCTAGACAGGGGGCCCCCTACGAGCAGTACTTC

j_call: TRBJ2-3
clone_size: .
d_call: TRBD1
cdr3_length: 15
v_call: TRBV19
cdr3_aa: CASRLTTGGPDTQYF
cdr3_nt: TGTGCCAGTAGATTAACGACAGGGGGCCCAGATACGCAGTATTTT

j_call: TRBJ1-5
clone_size: .
d_call: .
cdr3_length: 14
v_call: TRBV7-8
cdr3_aa: CASSFGTNREPQHF
cdr3_nt: TGTGCCAGCAGCTTCGGGACAAATCGGGAGCCCCAGCATTTT

j_call: TRBJ2-7
clone_size: .
d_call: TRBD2
cdr3_length: 14
v_call: TRBV2
cdr3_aa: CASSGPPSGDEQYF
cdr3_nt: TGTGCCAGCAGTGGGCCCCCTAGCGGCGACGAGCAGTACTTC

j_call: TRBJ2-1
clone_size: .
d_call: TRBD2
cdr3_length: 19
v_call: TRBV3-1/TRBV3-2
cdr3_aa: CASSQGFNGRAQVFDEQFF
cdr3_nt: TGTGCCAGCAGCCAAGGCTTTAACGGGAGGGCCCAAGTATTCGATGAGCAGTTCTTC

j_call: TRBJ1-1
clone_size: .
d_call: .
cdr3_length: 15
v_call: TRBV15
cdr3_aa: CATSPQQLVNTEAFF
cdr3_nt: TGTGCCACCAGCCCTCAACAGCTGGTGAACACTGAAGCTTTCTTT

j_call: TRBJ1-3
clone_size: few
d_call: .
cdr3_length: 15
v_call: TRBV7-2
cdr3_aa: CASSEQVFYQDTIYF
cdr3_nt: TGTGCCAGCAGCGAACAGGTTTTCTATCAAGACACCATATATTTT

j_call: TRBJ1-2
clone_size: .
d_call: TRBD1
cdr3_length: 14
v_call: TRBV6-4
cdr3_aa: CAGRAGGPNYGYTF
cdr3_nt: TGTGCCGGGAGAGCAGGGGGCCCTAACTATGGCTACACCTTC

j_call: TRBJ1-6
clone_size: .
d_call: .
cdr3_length: 15
v_call: TRBV19
cdr3_aa: CASSPANSNNSPLHF
cdr3_nt: TGTGCCAGTAGCCCGGCCAACAGTAATAATTCACCCCTCCACTTT

j_call: TRBJ2-1
clone_size: .
d_call: TRBD1
cdr3_length: 15
v_call: TRBV5-1
cdr3_aa: CASSEPGQGRNEQFF
cdr3_nt: TGCGCCAGCAGCGAACCGGGACAGGGGCGCAATGAGCAGTTCTTC

j_call: TRBJ1-1
clone_size: once
d_call: .
cdr3_length: 14
v_call: TRBV4-2
cdr3_aa: CASSQDAVNTEAFF
cdr3_nt: TGTGCCAGCAGCCAAGATGCGGTGAACACTGAAGCTTTCTTT

j_call: TRBJ2-1
clone_size: .
d_call: TRBD2
cdr3_length: 15
v_call: TRBV6-5
cdr3_aa: CASSPWLAGGNEQFF
cdr3_nt: TGTGCCTCCTCCCCCTGGCTAGCGGGAGGGAATGAGCAGTTCTTC

j_call: TRBJ2-6
clone_size: .
d_call: .
cdr3_length: 17
v_call: TRBV7-7
cdr3_aa: CASSPRITGSGANVLTF
cdr3_nt: TGTGCTAGCAGCCCGCGGATCACGGGGTCTGGGGCCAACGTCCTGACTTTC

j_call: TRBJ1-3
clone_size: few
d_call: TRBD1
cdr3_length: 16
v_call: TRBV15
cdr3_aa: CATSRGQGSHGNTIYF
cdr3_nt: TGTGCCACCAGCAGAGGACAGGGGAGTCATGGAAACACCATATATTTT

j_call: TRBJ2-2
clone_size: .
d_call: TRBD1
cdr3_length: 15
v_call: TRBV7-9
cdr3_aa: CASRRQGTNTGELFF
cdr3_nt: TGTGCCAGCAGGAGACAGGGTACTAACACCGGGGAGCTGTTTTTT

j_call: TRBJ2-6
clone_size: .
d_call: .
cdr3_length: 15
v_call: TRBV19
cdr3_aa: CASKRDNSGANVLTF
cdr3_nt: TGTGCCAGTAAAAGAGATAACTCTGGGGCCAACGTCCTGACTTTC

j_call: TRBJ2-5
clone_size: once
d_call: TRBD2
cdr3_length: 15
v_call: TRBV28
cdr3_aa: CASSSAGTRGETQYF
cdr3_nt: TGTGCCAGCAGTTCGGCCGGGACTAGAGGAGAGACCCAGTACTTC

j_call: TRBJ1-6
clone_size: .
d_call: TRBD1
cdr3_length: 16
v_call: TRBV5-1
cdr3_aa: CASSFEGTGGNSPLHF
cdr3_nt: TGCGCCAGCAGCTTTGAAGGGACAGGGGGGAATTCACCCCTCCACTTT

j_call: TRBJ1-2
clone_size: few
d_call: .
cdr3_length: 16
v_call: TRBV2
cdr3_aa: CASSEVFFRDNYGYTF
cdr3_nt: TGTGCCAGCAGTGAAGTATTTTTCAGGGATAACTATGGCTACACCTTC

j_call: TRBJ1-1
clone_size: .
d_call: .
cdr3_length: 19
v_call: TRBV23-1
cdr3_aa: CASSQSQSLDVNMNTEAFF
cdr3_nt: TGCGCCAGCAGTCAATCACAGTCCTTAGATGTCAACATGAACACTGAAGCTTTCTTT

j_call: TRBJ1-4
clone_size: few
d_call: .
cdr3_length: 16
v_call: TRBV7-9
cdr3_aa: CASSSRAGGVNEKLFF
cdr3_nt: TGTGCCAGCAGCTCCCGTGCCGGGGGGGTTAATGAAAAACTGTTTTTT

j_call: TRBJ2-3
clone_size: .
d_call: TRBD2
cdr3_length: 16
v_call: TRBV28
cdr3_aa: CASSPSGLTSTDTQYF
cdr3_nt: TGTGCCAGCAGCCCTAGCGGGCTTACTAGCACAGATACGCAGTATTTT

j_call: TRBJ2-3
clone_size: .
d_call: TRBD2
cdr3_length: 14
v_call: TRBV7-2
cdr3_aa: CASSWREKGDTQYF
cdr3_nt: TGTGCCAGCAGCTGGCGGGAGAAGGGAGATACGCAGTATTTT

j_call: TRBJ2-2
clone_size: .
d_call: .
cdr3_length: 15
v_call: TRBV24-1
cdr3_aa: CATSDWTTNTGELFF
cdr3_nt: TGTGCCACCAGTGATTGGACTACGAACACCGGGGAGCTGTTTTTT

j_call: TRBJ2-7
clone_size: .
d_call: TRBD1
cdr3_length: 15
v_call: TRBV9
cdr3_aa: CASSVTSTGGYEQYF
cdr3_nt: TGTGCCAGCAGCGTAACGTCAACAGGGGGATACGAGCAGTACTTC

j_call: TRBJ2-1
clone_size: .
d_call: .
cdr3_length: 12
v_call: TRBV9
cdr3_aa: CASSPGSDEQFF
cdr3_nt: TGTGCCAGCAGCCCCGGGAGTGATGAGCAGTTCTTC

j_call: TRBJ1-5
clone_size: .
d_call: .
cdr3_length: 14
v_call: TRBV20-1
cdr3_aa: CSASPGYHNQPQHF
cdr3_nt: TGCAGTGCTAGTCCCGGGTACCACAATCAGCCCCAGCATTTT

j_call: TRBJ2-1
clone_size: .
d_call: .
cdr3_length: 15
v_call: TRBV9
cdr3_aa: CASSVGTGRYNEQFF
cdr3_nt: TGTGCCAGCAGCGTAGGAACGGGGAGATACAATGAGCAGTTCTTC

j_call: TRBJ2-5
clone_size: .
d_call: .
cdr3_length: 16
v_call: TRBV18
cdr3_aa: CASSRQGLGRGETQYF
cdr3_nt: TGTGCCAGCTCGCGCCAGGGACTGGGGAGAGGAGAGACCCAGTACTTC

j_call: TRBJ2-2
clone_size: once
d_call: TRBD2
cdr3_length: 15
v_call: TRBV5-4
cdr3_aa: CASSSGLAPTGELFF
cdr3_nt: TGTGCCAGCAGCTCGGGACTAGCGCCCACCGGGGAGCTGTTTTTT

j_call: TRBJ1-2
clone_size: .
d_call: .
cdr3_length: 13
v_call: TRBV6-5
cdr3_aa: CASRSPGQYGYTF
cdr3_nt: TGTGCCAGCAGATCACCCGGACAGTATGGCTACACCTTC

j_call: TRBJ1-4
clone_size: .
d_call: TRBD1
cdr3_length: 15
v_call: TRBV4-3
cdr3_aa: CASSQEYRGGEKLFF
cdr3_nt: TGCGCCAGCAGCCAAGAGTACAGGGGTGGTGAAAAACTGTTTTTT

j_call: TRBJ1-5
clone_size: .
d_call: .
cdr3_length: 14
v_call: TRBV6-2/TRBV6-3
cdr3_aa: CASSARQSNQPQHF
cdr3_nt: TGTGCCAGCAGTGCCCGACAGAGCAATCAGCCCCAGCATTTT

j_call: TRBJ2-7
clone_size: .
d_call: TRBD1
cdr3_length: 16
v_call: TRBV5-1
cdr3_aa: CASSPPGTAVSYEQYF
cdr3_nt: TGCGCCAGCAGCCCGCCTGGGACAGCGGTCTCCTACGAGCAGTACTTC

j_call: TRBJ1-2
clone_size: .
d_call: TRBD1
cdr3_length: 15
v_call: TRBV9
cdr3_aa: CASSVEGQGAYGYTF
cdr3_nt: TGTGCCAGCAGCGTAGAGGGGCAGGGGGCCTATGGCTACACCTTC

j_call: TRBJ2-1
clone_size: .
d_call: TRBD1
cdr3_length: 15
v_call: TRBV27
cdr3_aa: CASSSGTGIYNEQFF
cdr3_nt: TGTGCCAGCAGCTCCGGGACAGGGATCTACAATGAGCAGTTCTTC

j_call: TRBJ1-2
clone_size: few
d_call: .
cdr3_length: 14
v_call: TRBV4-2
cdr3_aa: CASSPGPSNYGYTF
cdr3_nt: TGTGCCAGCAGTCCAGGGCCCTCAAACTATGGCTACACCTTC

j_call: TRBJ2-4
clone_size: .
d_call: TRBD2
cdr3_length: 15
v_call: TRBV4-2
cdr3_aa: CASSQETSPKNIQYF
cdr3_nt: TGTGCCAGCAGCCAAGAGACTAGCCCCAAAAACATTCAGTACTTC

j_call: TRBJ2-6
clone_size: .
d_call: .
cdr3_length: 15
v_call: TRBV6-5
cdr3_aa: CASSTAGSGANVLTF
cdr3_nt: TGTGCCAGCAGTACGGCCGGGTCTGGGGCCAACGTCCTGACTTTC